Listed below are T cell receptor beta chains from one sample, sequenced in a study of cytomegalovirus exposure and HLA in healthy donors. Here immunoSEQ multiplex PCR was the method, and the copy in TCRdb shows in-frame clones only, minus some. The table shows under 200,000 clones, with around three quarters occurring only once. Sequenced sample: PBMCs. Source of these receptors: a woman in her twenties or thirties in good health and CMV-seropositive. The CDR3 runs from the conserved cysteine through the conserved F or W. The order of the fields is D gene, V gene, clone size, J gene, CDR3 protein, CDR3 DNA. D genes are given only for firm matches. The size of a clone is reported for some rows only, either as once, few or many, or as a class for expanded clones.

>NA|TRBV2|NA|TRBJ1-2
CASSERWQGSSNYGYTF
TGTGCCAGCAGTGAAAGGTGGCAGGGGTCGTCCAACTATGGCTACACCTTC
>TRBD2|TRBV27|once|TRBJ2-1
CASSSQREGLYYNEQFF
TGTGCCAGCAGTTCCCAGCGGGAGGGCCTTTACTACAATGAGCAGTTCTTC
>TRBD2|TRBV28|NA|TRBJ2-3
CASSLGLAGGPTDTQYF
TGTGCCAGCAGTTTAGGATTAGCGGGAGGGCCCACAGATACGCAGTATTTT
>NA|TRBV9|NA|TRBJ2-7
CASSVSGQAAGEQYF
TGTGCCAGCAGCGTATCCGGACAGGCCGCGGGGGAGCAGTACTTC
>NA|TRBV11-2|NA|TRBJ2-3
CASSLSRATTDTQYF
TGTGCCAGCAGCTTATCCAGGGCTACCACAGATACGCAGTATTTT
>TRBD2|TRBV14|NA|TRBJ2-1
CASSLGLAGDEQFF
TGTGCCAGCAGCCTAGGACTAGCGGGGGATGAGCAGTTCTTC
>NA|TRBV4-1|NA|TRBJ1-3
CASSQGSAIGAGNTIYF
TGCGCCAGCAGCCAAGGCTCGGCCATAGGGGCTGGAAACACCATATATTTT
>NA|TRBV5-6|NA|TRBJ2-5
CASSLGLAGETQYF
TGTGCCAGCAGCTTAGGGCTAGCTGGAGAGACCCAGTACTTC
>NA|TRBV19|NA|TRBJ2-4
CASSAATGHLIQYF
TGTGCCAGTAGTGCGGCGACAGGACACCTCATTCAGTACTTC
>NA|TRBV10-3|NA|TRBJ2-7
CATGTLLYEQYF
TGTGCCACCGGGACTTTATTATACGAGCAGTACTTC
>TRBD1|TRBV2|NA|TRBJ2-3
CASSLTGVADTQYF
TGTGCCAGCAGTTTGACAGGGGTTGCAGATACGCAGTATTTT
>NA|TRBV5-1|NA|TRBJ2-3
CASSLVVEADTQYF
TGCGCCAGCAGCTTGGTAGTCGAGGCAGATACGCAGTATTTT
>NA|TRBV18|NA|TRBJ2-6
CASSPTGNSGANVLTF
TGTGCCAGCTCACCGACGGGTAATTCTGGGGCCAACGTCCTGACTTTC
>TRBD1|TRBV6-1|NA|TRBJ2-7
CASNSQGTEQYF
TGTGCCAGCAATTCACAGGGGACCGAGCAGTACTTC
>TRBD2|TRBV7-8|NA|TRBJ2-7
CASSTHRVGRGYEQYF
TGTGCCAGCAGCACTCATCGCGTCGGGCGGGGGTACGAGCAGTACTTC
>TRBD2|TRBV7-3|once|TRBJ2-6
CASSPIFSGRGSGANVLTF
TGTGCCAGCAGCCCAATATTTAGCGGGAGGGGCTCTGGGGCCAACGTCCTGACTTTC
>TRBD1|TRBV28|NA|TRBJ1-5
CASSSGGAQQPQHF
TGTGCCAGCAGTTCAGGGGGCGCACAACAGCCCCAGCATTTT
>TRBD1|TRBV11-2|NA|TRBJ2-7
CASSLATGSYEQYF
TGTGCCAGCAGCTTGGCGACAGGGAGTTACGAGCAGTACTTC
>NA|TRBV14|NA|TRBJ2-6
CASSQVGLISGANVLTF
TGTGCCAGCAGCCAAGTAGGACTGATCTCTGGGGCCAACGTCCTGACTTTC
>TRBD1|TRBV25-1|NA|TRBJ1-1
CASTRDRGDPNTEAFF
TGTGCCAGCACAAGAGACAGGGGGGATCCGAACACTGAAGCTTTCTTT
>NA|TRBV28|NA|TRBJ1-6
CASATGVTLHF
TGTGCCAGCGCGACGGGGGTCACCCTCCACTTT
>NA|TRBV5-1|NA|TRBJ2-2
CASSLAPTGTNTGELFF
TGCGCCAGCAGCTTGGCTCCGACGGGGACGAACACCGGGGAGCTGTTTTTT
>NA|TRBV11-2|NA|TRBJ2-7
CASSLVQGGSYEQYF
TGTGCCAGCAGCTTAGTCCAGGGAGGATCCTACGAGCAGTACTTC
>NA|TRBV4-1|once|TRBJ2-2
CASSQRDKNTGELFF
TGCGCCAGCAGCCAAAGGGACAAGAACACCGGGGAGCTGTTTTTT